The clone carrying this TCR beta chain was found many times. Antigen specificity is unknown. Between the trimmed V and J ends, which lost 6 bases and 2 bases, there was a span of 4 bases. Germline CDR1 is SNHLY and CDR2 is FYNNEI. The CDR3 sequence is 12 residues long. Genomic DNA was employed as the template in profiling TCR beta VDJ and CDR3. TCRdb re-called the reads through MiXCR, storing one row per CDR3 protein. The sample lists under 500,000 distinct CDR3 sequences, around 30% seen once, with around 0.82% in the top ten. This record belongs to a study of CD8+CD57+ T cells in acquired aplastic anemia. Across the study: The average for DNA from sorted CD4+ and CD8+ cells was roughly 3 ug. Study findings and constraints: Overlap between patients and controls comprised some 31 CD8+ CDR3 sequences.

Flow cytometry had shown expanded CD8+CD57+ cells in the patients chosen for sequencing. All participating patients were living with severe acquired aplastic anemia. Patients were untreated when blood was sampled. Sequences were obtained from sorted CD4+, CD8+, or CD8+CD57+ T cells (not recorded which) from PBMCs. The rearrangement uses TRBV2 and TRBJ1-4; D is unresolved. The receptor comes from a human donor with aplastic anemia. The CDR3 sequence is CASRRTNEKLFF. For the CDR3, the DNA is TGTGCCAGCAGACGGACTAATGAAAAACTGTTTTTT.